The entry that follows covers one T cell receptor (beta chain) sequence. The antigen is unknown. These data belong to a study of CD8+ T cells in alopecia areata. The wider study: Treated patients swallowed 5 to 10 mg of oral tofacitinib twice daily. Study-wide points: With tofacitinib ongoing, many expanded lesional clones persisted in both scalp and blood.

This sample's treatment: oral pan-JAK inhibitor, 5-10 mg twice daily. Patients with alopecia areata provided lesional scalp punch biopsies as well as peripheral blood. Trimming removed 5 bases at V and 3 bases at J, with 17 bases between. The CDR3 covers 16 residues. The V gene's germline CDR1 is MNHEY and CDR2 SMNVEV (reference sequence). Reverse transcribed after extraction, RNA yielded cDNA as the sequencing template. Measured with immunoSEQ multiplex PCR; TCRdb has only the in-frame clones, and not every one. The sample contains 120,000 or so clones, 60% to 65% of which appear only once. The material was CD4+ T cells sorted from blood, obtained at week 4, from a patient treated with tofacitinib. The chain uses TRBV27 and TRBJ1-5; D might be TRBD1 (5 bases). The clonotype was recovered from a human donor with alopecia areata. The CDR3 DNA reads as TGTGCCAGCAGTATAAGGGGCGCGAAATACAATCAGCCCCAGCATTTT. Its protein is CASSIRGAKYNQPQHF.